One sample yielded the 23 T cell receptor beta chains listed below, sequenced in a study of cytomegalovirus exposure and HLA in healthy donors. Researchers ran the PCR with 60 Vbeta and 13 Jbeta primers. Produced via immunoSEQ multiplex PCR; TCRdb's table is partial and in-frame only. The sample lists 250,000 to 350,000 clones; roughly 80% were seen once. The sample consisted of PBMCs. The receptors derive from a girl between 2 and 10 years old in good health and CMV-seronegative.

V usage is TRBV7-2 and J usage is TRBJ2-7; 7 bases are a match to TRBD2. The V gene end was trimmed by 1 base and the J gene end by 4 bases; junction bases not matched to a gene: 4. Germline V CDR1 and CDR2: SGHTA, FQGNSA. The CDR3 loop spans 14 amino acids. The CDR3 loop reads CASSLVGTMYEQYF. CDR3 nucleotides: TGTGCCAGCAGCTTAGTTGGGACTATGTACGAGCAGTACTTC.

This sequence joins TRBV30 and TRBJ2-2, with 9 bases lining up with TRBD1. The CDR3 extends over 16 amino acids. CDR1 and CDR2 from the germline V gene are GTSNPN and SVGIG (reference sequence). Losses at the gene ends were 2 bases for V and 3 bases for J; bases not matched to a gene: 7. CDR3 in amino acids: CAWSWQDRGDTGELFF. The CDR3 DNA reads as TGTGCCTGGAGTTGGCAGGACAGGGGTGACACCGGGGAGCTGTTTTTT. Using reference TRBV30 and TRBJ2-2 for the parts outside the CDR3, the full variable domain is SQTIHQWPATLVQPVGSPLSLECTVEGTSNPNLYWYRQAAGRGLQLLFYSVGIGQISSEVPQNLSASRPQDRQFILSSKKLLLSDSGFYLCAWSWQDRGDTGELFFGEGSRLTVL.

CDR3 protein: CASSPTARTGIEYGYTF. As DNA, the CDR3 is TGTGCCAGCAGCCCAACAGCAAGGACAGGGATAGAATATGGCTACACCTTC. This chain links TRBV7-6 with TRBJ1-2; TRBD1 aligns across 8 bases. Germline CDR1 and CDR2: SGHVS and FNYEAQ. V gave up 5 bases and J gave up 5 bases; unmatched junction bases: 16. The CDR3 consists of 17 residues.

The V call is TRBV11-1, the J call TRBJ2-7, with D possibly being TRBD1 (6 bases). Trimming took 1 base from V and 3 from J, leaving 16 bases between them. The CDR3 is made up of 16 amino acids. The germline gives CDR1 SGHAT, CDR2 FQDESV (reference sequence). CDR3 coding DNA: TGTGCCAGCAGCTTAGGGGGGCAGGCAGTAGGCTACGAGCAGTACTTC. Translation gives CASSLGGQAVGYEQYF.

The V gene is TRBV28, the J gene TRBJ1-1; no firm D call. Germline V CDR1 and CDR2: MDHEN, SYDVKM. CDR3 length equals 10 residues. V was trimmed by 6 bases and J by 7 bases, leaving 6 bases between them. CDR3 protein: CASSDNEAFF. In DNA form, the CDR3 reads TGTGCCAGCAGCGACAATGAAGCTTTCTTT.

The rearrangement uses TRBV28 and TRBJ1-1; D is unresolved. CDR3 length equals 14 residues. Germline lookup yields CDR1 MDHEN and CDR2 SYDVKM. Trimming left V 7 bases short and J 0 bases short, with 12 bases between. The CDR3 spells CASNVGGMNTEAFF. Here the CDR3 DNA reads TGTGCCAGCAATGTTGGCGGGATGAACACTGAAGCTTTCTTT.

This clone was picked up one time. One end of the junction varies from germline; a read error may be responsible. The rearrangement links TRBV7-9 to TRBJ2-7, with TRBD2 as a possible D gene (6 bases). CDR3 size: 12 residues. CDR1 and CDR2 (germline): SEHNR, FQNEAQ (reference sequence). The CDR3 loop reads CSSSHEGGEQYF. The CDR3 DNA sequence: TGTTCCAGCAGCCACGAGGGAGGCGAGCAGTACTTC.

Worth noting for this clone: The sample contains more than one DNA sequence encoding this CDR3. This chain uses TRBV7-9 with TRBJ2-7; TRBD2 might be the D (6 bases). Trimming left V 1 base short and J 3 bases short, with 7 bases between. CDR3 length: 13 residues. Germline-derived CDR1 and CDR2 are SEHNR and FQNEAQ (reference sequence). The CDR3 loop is CASSLVGGYEQYF. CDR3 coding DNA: TGTGCCAGCAGCTTAGTGGGAGGCTACGAGCAGTACTTC.

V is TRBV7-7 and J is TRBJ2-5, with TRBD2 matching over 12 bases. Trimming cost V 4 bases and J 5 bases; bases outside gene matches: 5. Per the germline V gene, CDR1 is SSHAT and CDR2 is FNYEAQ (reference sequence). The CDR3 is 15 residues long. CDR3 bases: TGTGCCAGCAGCTCTAGCGGGGGGGCCGCGGAGACCCAGTACTTC. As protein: CASSSSGGAAETQYF.

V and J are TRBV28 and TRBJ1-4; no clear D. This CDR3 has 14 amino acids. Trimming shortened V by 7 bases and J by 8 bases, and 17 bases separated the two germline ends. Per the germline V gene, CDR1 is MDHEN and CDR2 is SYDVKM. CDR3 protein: CASTLSPGPEKLFF. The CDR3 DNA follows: TGTGCCAGCACCCTGTCCCCTGGGCCCGAAAAACTGTTTTTT.

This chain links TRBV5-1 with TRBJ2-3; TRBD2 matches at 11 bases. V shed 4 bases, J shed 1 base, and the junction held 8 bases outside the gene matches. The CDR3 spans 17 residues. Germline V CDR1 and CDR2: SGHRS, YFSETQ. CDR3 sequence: CASSTQPGLAGTDTQYF. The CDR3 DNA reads TGCGCCAGCAGCACCCAGCCGGGACTAGCGGGCACAGATACGCAGTATTTT.

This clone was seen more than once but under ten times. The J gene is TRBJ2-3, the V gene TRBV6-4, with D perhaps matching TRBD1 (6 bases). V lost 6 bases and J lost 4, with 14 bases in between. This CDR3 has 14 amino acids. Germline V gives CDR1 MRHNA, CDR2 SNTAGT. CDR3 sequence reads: CASREDRHSDTQYF. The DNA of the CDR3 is TGTGCCAGCAGAGAAGACAGGCATTCAGATACGCAGTATTTT.

In DNA form, the CDR3 reads TGCAGCGTTATAAGACAGGCGAACATTCAGTACTTC. Amino acid sequence: CSVIRQANIQYF. The chain has TRBV29-1 and TRBJ2-4; D perhaps matches TRBD1 (6 bases). The CDR3 sequence is 12 residues long. V lost 5 bases to trimming and J lost 7 bases, with 12 bases between them. Germline-derived CDR1 and CDR2 are SQVTM and ANQGSEA.

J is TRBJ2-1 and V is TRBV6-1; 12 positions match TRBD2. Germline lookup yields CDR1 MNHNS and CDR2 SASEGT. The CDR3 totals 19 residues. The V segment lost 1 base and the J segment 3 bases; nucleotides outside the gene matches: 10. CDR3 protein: CASSEEGGLAGGVYNEQFF. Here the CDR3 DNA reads TGTGCCAGCAGTGAAGAGGGAGGGCTAGCGGGAGGGGTCTACAATGAGCAGTTCTTC.

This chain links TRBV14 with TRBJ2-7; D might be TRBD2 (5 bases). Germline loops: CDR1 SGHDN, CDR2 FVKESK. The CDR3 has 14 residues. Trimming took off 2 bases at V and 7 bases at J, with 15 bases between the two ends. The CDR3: CASSQWRGLGEQYF. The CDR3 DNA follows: TGTGCCAGCAGCCAATGGAGAGGGCTTGGGGAGCAGTACTTC.

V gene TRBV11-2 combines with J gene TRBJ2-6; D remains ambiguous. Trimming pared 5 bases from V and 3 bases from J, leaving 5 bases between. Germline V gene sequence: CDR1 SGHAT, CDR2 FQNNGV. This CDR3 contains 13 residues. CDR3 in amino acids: CASSPVGANVLTF. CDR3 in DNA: TGTGCCAGCAGCCCTGTTGGGGCCAACGTCCTGACTTTC. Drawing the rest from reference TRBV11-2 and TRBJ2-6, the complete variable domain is EAGVAQSPRYKIIEKRQSVAFWCNPISGHATLYWYQQILGQGPKLLIQFQNNGVVDDSQLPKDRFSAERLKGVDSTLKIQPAKLEDSAVYLCASSPVGANVLTFGAGSRLTVL.

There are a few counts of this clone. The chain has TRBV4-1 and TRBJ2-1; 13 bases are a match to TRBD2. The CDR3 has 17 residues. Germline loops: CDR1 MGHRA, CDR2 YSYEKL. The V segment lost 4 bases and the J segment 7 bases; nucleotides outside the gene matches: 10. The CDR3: CASSRAGLAGLGNEQFF. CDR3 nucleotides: TGCGCCAGCAGCCGAGCGGGACTAGCGGGACTCGGGAATGAGCAGTTCTTC.

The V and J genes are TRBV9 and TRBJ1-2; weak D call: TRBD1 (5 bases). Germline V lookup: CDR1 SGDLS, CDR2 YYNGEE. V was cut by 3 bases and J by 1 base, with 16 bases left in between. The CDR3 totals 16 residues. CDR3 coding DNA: TGTGCCAGCAGCGCGCCCAGGGATGGCTTTAACTATGGCTACACCTTC. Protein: CASSAPRDGFNYGYTF.

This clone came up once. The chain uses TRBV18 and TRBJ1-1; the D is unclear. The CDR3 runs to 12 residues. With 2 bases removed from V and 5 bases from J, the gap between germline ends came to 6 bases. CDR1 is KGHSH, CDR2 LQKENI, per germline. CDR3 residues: CASSPAVTEAFF. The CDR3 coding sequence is TGTGCCAGCTCACCAGCGGTTACTGAAGCTTTCTTT.

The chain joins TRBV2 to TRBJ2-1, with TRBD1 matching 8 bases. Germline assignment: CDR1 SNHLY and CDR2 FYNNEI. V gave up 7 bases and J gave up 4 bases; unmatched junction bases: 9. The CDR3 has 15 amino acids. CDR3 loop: CASITDRALYNEQFF. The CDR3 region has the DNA TGTGCCAGCATCACGGACAGGGCCCTATACAATGAGCAGTTCTTC.

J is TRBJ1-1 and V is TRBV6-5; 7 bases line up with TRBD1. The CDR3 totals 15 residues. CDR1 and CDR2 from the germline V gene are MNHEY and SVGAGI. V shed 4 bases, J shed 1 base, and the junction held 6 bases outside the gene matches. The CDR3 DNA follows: TGTGCCAGCAGTTCCTACTACAGGGGGAACACTGAAGCTTTCTTT. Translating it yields CASSSYYRGNTEAFF.

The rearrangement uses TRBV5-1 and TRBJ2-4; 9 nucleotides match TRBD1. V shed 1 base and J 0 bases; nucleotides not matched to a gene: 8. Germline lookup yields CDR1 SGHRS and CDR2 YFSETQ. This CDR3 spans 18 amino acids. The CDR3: CASSLQGTGNLAKNIQYF. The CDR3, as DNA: TGCGCCAGCAGCTTGCAGGGGACAGGGAACCTAGCCAAAAACATTCAGTACTTC.

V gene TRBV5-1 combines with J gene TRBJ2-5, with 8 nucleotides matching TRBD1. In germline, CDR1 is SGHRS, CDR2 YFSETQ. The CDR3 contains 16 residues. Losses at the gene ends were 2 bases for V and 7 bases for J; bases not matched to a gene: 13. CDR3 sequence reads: CASSFDLTGVFMTQYF. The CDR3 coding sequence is TGCGCCAGCAGCTTCGATCTGACAGGGGTGTTTATGACCCAGTACTTC.